Detailed here is one TCR beta chain. Every subset had its genomic DNA shared out evenly among several immunoSEQ plates. Sorted-subset replicate PCR reactions were performed with 200 ng DNA, corresponding to 25,000 to 35,000 T cell genomes. The table came from immunoSEQ multiplex PCR; TCRdb's copy has only in-frame clones and leaves some out. The table includes fewer than 800,000 clones, approximately 90% detected once. This specimen belongs to a study of shared clonotypes between healthy human individuals. Study-level information: CD4 naive and memory got three plates each, CD8 naive two, CD8 memory one.

V was clipped by 0 bases and J by 4 bases, with 14 bases between them. Germline CDR1 and CDR2: SGHDT and YYEEEE. The CDR3 has 15 amino acids. Terminally differentiated effector memory CD45RA+ cells were excluded by CCR7 positive selection of CD45RO-negative cells. This sequence joins TRBV5-6 and TRBJ2-7; D not certain. The receptor's source is a man younger than 45 in good health. The material sequenced was naive CD8+ T cells sorted from blood. CDR3 nucleotides: TGTGCCAGCAGCTTGGACGCGTCCTTATTGTACGAGCAGTACTTC. As protein: CASSLDASLLYEQYF.